These T cell receptor beta chains were read from a single sample in a study of tumor-infiltrating lymphocytes in primary liver carcinoma. TCRdb ran MiXCR on the multiplex PCR reads and lists one entry per CDR3 protein. This sample has around 190,000 distinct CDR3 sequences; around four fifths occur once, and the top ten carry less than 20%. The specimen was tumor tissue from primary liver carcinoma. The receptors were sampled from a man in his forties with primary liver carcinoma and hepatitis B virus infection. Each CDR3 is given with its conserved first and last residue.

j_call,v_call,cdr3_aa
TRBJ2-5,TRBV5-1,CASSLYQGQEETQYF
TRBJ2-2,TRBV9,CASSATGLNTGELFF
TRBJ2-3,TRBV24-1,CATSDTDRRGTDTQFF
TRBJ2-7,TRBV6-2/TRBV6-3,CSSSFNSSYEQYF
TRBJ2-3,TRBV12-3/TRBV12-4,CASNLDSGSGRAQYF
TRBJ2-1,TRBV11-1,CASSLALGGWQLF
TRBJ2-3,TRBV4-3,CASSQDLPSGTSRRADTQYF
TRBJ1-2,TRBV29-1,CSVELSASASYVYTF
TRBJ2-2,TRBV11-1,CASSYTVPFSGELFF
TRBJ2-4,TRBV3-1,CASSQAGPGGQYF
TRBJ2-3,TRBV29-1,CSVEGIGNADTQYF
TRBJ2-1,TRBV11-1,CARSLGTAYNEQFF
TRBJ2-5,TRBV11-2,CASSLTGAGEIHYF
TRBJ1-1,TRBV29-1,CSVGLGWAINTEAFF
TRBJ2-1,TRBV4-1,CASSHEVATGYNEQFF
TRBJ2-7,TRBV5-6,CASCDAGQLVYEQYF
TRBJ2-5,TRBV6-6,CASRETGGKETQYF